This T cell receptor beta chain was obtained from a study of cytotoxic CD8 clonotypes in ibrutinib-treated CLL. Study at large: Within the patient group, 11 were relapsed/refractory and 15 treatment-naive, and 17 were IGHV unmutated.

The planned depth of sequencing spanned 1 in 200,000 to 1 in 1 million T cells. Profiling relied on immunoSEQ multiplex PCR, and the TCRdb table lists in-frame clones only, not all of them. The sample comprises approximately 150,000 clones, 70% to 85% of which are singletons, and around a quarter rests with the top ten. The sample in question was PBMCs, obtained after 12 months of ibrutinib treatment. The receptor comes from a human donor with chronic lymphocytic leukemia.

The CDR3 sequence is CASSSGGDYYEQYF. The CDR3 nucleotides are TGTGCCAGCAGCTCAGGGGGTGATTACTACGAGCAGTACTTC. The J gene is TRBJ2-7, the V gene TRBV5-4; 7 bases are a match to TRBD1. Germline CDR1 is SGHNT and CDR2 is YYREEE (reference sequence). V lost 3 bases and J lost 3; bases outside the gene matches: 6. The CDR3 loop spans 14 amino acids.